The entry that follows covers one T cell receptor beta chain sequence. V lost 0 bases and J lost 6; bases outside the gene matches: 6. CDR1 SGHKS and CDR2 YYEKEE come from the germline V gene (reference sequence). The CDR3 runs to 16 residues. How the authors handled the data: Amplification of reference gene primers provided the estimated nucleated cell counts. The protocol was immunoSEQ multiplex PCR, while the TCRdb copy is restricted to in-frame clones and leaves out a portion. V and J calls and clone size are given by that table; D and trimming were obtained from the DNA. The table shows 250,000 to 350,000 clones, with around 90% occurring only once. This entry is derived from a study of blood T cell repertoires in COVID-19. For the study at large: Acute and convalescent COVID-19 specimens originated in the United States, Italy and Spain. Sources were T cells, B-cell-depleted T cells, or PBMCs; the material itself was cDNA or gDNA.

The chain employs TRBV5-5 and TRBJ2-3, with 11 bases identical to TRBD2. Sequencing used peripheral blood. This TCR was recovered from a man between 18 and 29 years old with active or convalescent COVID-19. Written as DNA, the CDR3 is TGTGCCAGCAGCTTGGGTAGCGGGGGGGCCGTGGATACGCAGTATTTT. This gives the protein CASSLGSGGAVDTQYF.